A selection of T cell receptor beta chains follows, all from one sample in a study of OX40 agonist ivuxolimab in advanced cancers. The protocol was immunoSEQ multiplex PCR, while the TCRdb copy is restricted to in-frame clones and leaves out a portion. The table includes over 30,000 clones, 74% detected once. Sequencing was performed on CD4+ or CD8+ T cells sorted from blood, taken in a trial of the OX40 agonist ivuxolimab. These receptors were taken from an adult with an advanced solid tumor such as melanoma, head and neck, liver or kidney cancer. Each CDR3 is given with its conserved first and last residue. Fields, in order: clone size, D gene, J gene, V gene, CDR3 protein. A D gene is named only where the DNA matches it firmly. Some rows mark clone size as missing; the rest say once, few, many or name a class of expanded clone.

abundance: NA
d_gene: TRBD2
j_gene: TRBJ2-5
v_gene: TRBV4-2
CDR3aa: CASSRDYQETQYF

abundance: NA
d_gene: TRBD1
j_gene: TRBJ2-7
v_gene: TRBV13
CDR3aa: CASSRTGVGEQYF

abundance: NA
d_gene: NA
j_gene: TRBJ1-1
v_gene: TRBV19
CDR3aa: CASSPKEGEAFF

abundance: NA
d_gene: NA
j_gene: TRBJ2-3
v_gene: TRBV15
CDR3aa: CATSTSLSTQYF

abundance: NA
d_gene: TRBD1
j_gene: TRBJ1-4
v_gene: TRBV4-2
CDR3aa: CASSQDDRATNEKLFF

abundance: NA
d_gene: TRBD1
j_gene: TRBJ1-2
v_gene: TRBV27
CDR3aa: CASSPEVTGDGYTF

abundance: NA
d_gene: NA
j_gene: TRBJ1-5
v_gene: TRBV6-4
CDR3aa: CASPRPPARNQPQHF

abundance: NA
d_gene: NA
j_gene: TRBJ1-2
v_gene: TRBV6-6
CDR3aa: CAHGVNYGYTF

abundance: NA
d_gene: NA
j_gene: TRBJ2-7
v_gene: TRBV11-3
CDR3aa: CASSLGGSYEQYF

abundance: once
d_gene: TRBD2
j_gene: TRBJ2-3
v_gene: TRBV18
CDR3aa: CASSAVLANTDTQYF

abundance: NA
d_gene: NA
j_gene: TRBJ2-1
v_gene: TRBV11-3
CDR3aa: CASSLGAGFSDEQFF

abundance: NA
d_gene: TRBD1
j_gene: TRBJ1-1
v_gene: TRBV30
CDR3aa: CAWSVQAGGAFF

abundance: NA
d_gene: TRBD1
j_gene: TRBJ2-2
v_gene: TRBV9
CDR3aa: CASRTGNTGELFF

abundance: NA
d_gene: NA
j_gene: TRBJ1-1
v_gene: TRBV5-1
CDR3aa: CASSFGTEAFF

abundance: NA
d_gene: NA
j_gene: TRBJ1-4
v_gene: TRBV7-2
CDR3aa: CASSFGAVTGEKLFF

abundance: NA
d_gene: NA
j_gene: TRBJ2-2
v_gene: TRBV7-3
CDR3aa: CASSLRGGGYTGELFF

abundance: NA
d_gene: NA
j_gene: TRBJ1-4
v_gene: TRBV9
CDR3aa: CASSVSTGSEKLFF

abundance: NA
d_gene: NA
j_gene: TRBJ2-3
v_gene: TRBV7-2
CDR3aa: CASSLAATTTDTQYF

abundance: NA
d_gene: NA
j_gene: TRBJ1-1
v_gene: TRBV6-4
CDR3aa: CASSPGPFMNTEAFF

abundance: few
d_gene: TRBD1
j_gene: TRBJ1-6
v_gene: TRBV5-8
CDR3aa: CASSKIRGYNSPLHF

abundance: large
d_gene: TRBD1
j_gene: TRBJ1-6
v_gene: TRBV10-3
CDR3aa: CAISEGQGNNSPLHF

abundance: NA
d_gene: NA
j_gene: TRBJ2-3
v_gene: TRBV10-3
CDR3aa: CAISGMRLPNTDTQYF

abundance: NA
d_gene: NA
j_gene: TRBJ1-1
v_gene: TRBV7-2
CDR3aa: CASSPQGLYTEAFF

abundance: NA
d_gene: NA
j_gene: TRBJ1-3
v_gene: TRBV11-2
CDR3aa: CASSLERALLGNTIYF

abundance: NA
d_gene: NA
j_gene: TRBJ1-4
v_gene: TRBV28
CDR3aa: CASSPGVSPNEKLFF

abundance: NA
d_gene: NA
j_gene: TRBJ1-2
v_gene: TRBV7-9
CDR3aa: CASSTDWGANYGYTF

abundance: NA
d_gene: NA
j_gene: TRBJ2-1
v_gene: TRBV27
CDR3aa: CASYLGGMSNEQFF

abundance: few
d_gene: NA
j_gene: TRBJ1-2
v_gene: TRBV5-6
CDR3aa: CASSLSLNYGYTF

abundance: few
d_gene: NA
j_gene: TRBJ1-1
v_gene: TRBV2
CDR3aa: CASSGTGGGTEAFF

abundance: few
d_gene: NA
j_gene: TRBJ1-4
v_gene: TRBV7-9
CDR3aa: CASNLGATTNEKLFF

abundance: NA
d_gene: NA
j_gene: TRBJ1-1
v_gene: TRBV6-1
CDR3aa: CASRLQPNTEAFF

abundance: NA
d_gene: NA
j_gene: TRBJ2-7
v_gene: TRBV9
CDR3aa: CASGPGYNSYEQYF

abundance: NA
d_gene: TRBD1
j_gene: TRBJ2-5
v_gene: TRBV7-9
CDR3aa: CASSFGTGQETQYF

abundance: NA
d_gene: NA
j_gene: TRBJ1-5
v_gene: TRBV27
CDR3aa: CASGDVWPQHF

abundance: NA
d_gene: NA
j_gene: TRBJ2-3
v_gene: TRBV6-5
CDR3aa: CASSPGGADTQYF

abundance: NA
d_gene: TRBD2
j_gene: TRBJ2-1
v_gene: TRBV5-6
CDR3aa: CASSSLAGEGYNEQFF

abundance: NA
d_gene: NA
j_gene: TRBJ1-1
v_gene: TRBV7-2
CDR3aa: CASSLQANTEAFF

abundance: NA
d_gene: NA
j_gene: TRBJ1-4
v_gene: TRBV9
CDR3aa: CASSTPLQGSNEKLFF

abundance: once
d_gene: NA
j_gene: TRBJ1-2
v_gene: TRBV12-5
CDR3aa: CASGFPEGGGGYTF

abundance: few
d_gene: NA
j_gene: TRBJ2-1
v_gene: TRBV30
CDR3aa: CAWKQDYNEQFF

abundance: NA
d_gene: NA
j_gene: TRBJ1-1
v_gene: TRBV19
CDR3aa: CASSTGTFGEAFF

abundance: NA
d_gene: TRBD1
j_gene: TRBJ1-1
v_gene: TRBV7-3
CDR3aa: CASSSGQGSAEAFF

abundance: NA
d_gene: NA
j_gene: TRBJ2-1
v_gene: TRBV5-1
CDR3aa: CASSLDPGPYNEQFF

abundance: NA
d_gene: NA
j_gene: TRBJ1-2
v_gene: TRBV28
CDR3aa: CASIGSGREHGYTF

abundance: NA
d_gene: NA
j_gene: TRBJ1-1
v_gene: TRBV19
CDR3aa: CASTHSRTTFLGAFF

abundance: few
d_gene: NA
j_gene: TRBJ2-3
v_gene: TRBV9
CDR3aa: CASSVVGSTDTQYF

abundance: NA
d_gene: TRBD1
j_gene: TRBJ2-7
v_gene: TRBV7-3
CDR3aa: CASSSTGQGREQYF

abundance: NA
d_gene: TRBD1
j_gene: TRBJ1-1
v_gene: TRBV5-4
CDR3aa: CASSLGRQGLNTEAFF

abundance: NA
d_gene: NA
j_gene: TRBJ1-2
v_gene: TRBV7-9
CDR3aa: CASRSEGGYTF

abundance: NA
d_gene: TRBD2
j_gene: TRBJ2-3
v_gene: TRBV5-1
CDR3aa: CASRTSRPTDTQYF

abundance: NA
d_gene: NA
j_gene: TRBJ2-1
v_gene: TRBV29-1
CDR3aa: CSVTRTGEQFF

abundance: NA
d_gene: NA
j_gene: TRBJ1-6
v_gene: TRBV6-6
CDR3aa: CASSYRDEYSPLHF

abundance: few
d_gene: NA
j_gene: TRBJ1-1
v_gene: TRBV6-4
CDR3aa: CASRGMGKNTEAFF